The 2 T cell receptor beta chains below come from one sample, sequenced in a study of T cells after posttransplantation cyclophosphamide. Clones were read by immunoSEQ multiplex PCR, and TCRdb kept only the in-frame ones, dropping some. The sample holds approximately 24,000 clones, and no clone turns up only once. The sample was PBMCs. These receptors originate from a man aged 45-65 years in good health, CMV-negative, and a related stem cell transplant donor.

This clone was recorded at least ten times. V and J are TRBV6-5 and TRBJ1-5; D is unresolved. This CDR3 spans 13 amino acids. CDR1 and CDR2 from the germline V gene are MNHEY and SVGAGI. The ends were cut back, 4 bases at V and 3 bases at J, with 7 bases in the middle. CDR3 in DNA: TGTGCCAGCAGTTTTCGGTTCAATCAGCCCCAGCATTTT. It translates to CASSFRFNQPQHF.

This clone was seen at least ten times. The genes are TRBV7-3 and TRBJ2-6; 8 bases agree with TRBD2. Trimming took 4 bases from V and 0 from J; bases not matched to a gene: 5. Germline lookup yields CDR1 SGHTA and CDR2 FQGTGA. The CDR3 is 17 residues long. The CDR3 sequence: CASSSAGGSSGANVLTF. CDR3 DNA: TGTGCCAGCAGCTCGGCGGGAGGTTCCTCTGGGGCCAACGTCCTGACTTTC.